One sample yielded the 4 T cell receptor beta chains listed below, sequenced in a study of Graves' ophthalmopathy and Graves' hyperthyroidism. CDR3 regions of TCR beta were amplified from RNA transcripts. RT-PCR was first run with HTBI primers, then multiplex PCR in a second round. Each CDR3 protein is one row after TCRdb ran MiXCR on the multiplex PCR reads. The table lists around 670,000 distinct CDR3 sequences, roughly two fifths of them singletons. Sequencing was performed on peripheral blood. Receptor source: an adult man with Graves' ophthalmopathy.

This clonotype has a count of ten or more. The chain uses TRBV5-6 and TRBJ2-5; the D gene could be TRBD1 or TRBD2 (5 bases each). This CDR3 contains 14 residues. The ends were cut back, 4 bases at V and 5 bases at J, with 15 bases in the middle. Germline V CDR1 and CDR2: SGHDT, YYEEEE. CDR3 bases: TGTGCCAGCAGCAGTGGACCTCGGGGCGAGACCCAGTACTTC. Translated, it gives CASSSGPRGETQYF.

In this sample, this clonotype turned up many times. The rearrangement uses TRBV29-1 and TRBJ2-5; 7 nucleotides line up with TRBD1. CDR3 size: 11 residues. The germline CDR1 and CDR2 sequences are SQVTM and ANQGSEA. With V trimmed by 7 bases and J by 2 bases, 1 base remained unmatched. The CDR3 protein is CSETGQETQYF. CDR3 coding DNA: TGCAGCGAGACAGGGCAAGAGACCCAGTACTTC.

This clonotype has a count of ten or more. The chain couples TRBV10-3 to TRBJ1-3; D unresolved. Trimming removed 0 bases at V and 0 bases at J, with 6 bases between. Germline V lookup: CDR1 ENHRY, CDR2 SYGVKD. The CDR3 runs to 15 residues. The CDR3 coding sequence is TGTGCCATCAGTGAGTCGGGTCTCTCTGGAAACACCATATATTTT. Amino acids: CAISESGLSGNTIYF.

For the CDR3, the DNA is TGTGCCAGCAGCTCGCAAAGAGCGGGGGAGCAGTACTTC. Translating it yields CASSSQRAGEQYF. The J gene is TRBJ2-7, the V gene TRBV5-4; 7 bases agree with TRBD2. Germline values: CDR1 SGHNT, CDR2 YYREEE (reference sequence). The CDR3 is 13 residues long. Unmatched junction bases numbered 7, after V lost 3 bases and J lost 7 bases.